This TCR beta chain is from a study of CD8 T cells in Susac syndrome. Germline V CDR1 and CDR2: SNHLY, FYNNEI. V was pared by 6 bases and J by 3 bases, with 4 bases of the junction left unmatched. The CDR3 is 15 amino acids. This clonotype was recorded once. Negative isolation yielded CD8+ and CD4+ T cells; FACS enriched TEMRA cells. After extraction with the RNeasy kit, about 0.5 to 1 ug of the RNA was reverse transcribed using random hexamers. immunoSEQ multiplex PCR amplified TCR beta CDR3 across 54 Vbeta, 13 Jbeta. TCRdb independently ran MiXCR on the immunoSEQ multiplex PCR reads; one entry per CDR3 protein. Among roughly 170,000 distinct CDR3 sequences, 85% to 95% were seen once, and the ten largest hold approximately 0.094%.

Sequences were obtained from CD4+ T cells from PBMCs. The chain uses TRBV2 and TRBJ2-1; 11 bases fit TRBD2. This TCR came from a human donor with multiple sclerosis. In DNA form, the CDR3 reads TGTGCCAGCAGGGCTCTAGCGGGAGGCTACAATGAGCAGTTCTTC. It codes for CASRALAGGYNEQFF. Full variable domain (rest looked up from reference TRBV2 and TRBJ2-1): EPEVTQTPSHQVTQMGQEVILRCVPISNHLYFYWYRQILGQKVEFLVSFYNNEISEKSEIFDDQFSVERPDGSNFTLKIRSTKLEDSAMYFCASRALAGGYNEQFFGPGTRLTVL.